The clone carrying this T cell receptor (beta chain) was seen ten or more times. The target antigen is unknown. RNA transcripts served as the template for amplifying TCR beta CDR3 regions. First-round RT-PCR targeting the TCR CDR3 was performed with the HTBI primer set. A single record per CDR3 protein comes from TCRdb applying MiXCR to the multiplex PCR reads. The sample holds about 580,000 distinct CDR3 sequences; 14% are singletons and the top ten take less than 6%. Newly diagnosed hyperthyroidism patients aged 18 to 65 years had disease lasting under 2 months. Patients were excluded because of uncontrolled infection, other autoimmune disease, pregnancy or lactation. Germline V gene lookup returns CDR1 SGHRS and CDR2 YFSETQ. Losses at the gene ends were 5 bases for V and 4 bases for J; bases not matched to a gene: 4. CDR3 length: 13 residues. These data belong to a study of T cells in Graves' hyperthyroidism and ophthalmopathy.

Findings and limits, study-wide: Ophthalmopathy was model-predicted a median about 6.9 months pre-onset. Blood samples included most of the expanded thyroid clonotypes exceeding 0.001.

V gene TRBV5-1 combines with J gene TRBJ1-2; TRBD1 agrees at 8 bases. The material sequenced was blood. The clonotype originates from a woman aged 25 to 39 with Graves' hyperthyroidism that later progressed to Graves' ophthalmopathy. The CDR3 here is CASSLDRVYGYTF. CDR3 bases: TGCGCCAGCAGTCTGGACAGGGTCTATGGCTACACCTTC.